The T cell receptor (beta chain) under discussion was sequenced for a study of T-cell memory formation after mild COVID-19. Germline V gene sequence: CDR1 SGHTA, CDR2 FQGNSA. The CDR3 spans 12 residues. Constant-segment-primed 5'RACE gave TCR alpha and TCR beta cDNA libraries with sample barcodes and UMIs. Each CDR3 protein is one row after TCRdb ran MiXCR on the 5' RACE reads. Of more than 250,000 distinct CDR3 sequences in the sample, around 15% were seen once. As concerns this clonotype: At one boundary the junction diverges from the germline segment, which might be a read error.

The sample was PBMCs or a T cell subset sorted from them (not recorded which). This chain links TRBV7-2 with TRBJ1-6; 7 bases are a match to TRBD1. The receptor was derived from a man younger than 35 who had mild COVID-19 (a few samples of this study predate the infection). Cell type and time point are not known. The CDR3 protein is CASSGQVPPVHF. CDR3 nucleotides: TGTGCCAGCAGCGGACAGGTACCACCCGTCCACTTT.